These 3 T cell receptor beta chains were all obtained from the same sample, sequenced in a study of Tregs in tolerant kidney transplant recipients (dated by TCRdb to about 2019). The sample's time point, from its label and the paper: blood sample drawn before combined kidney and bone marrow transplant. Preparation of the library involved the immunoSEQ multiplex PCR assay. This immuneACCESS table, as held by TCRdb, lists in-frame sequences with V and J called but not all clones. Of the missing ones, under half trace to an unresolved V gene in checked studies; the others have no known cause. In this sample the table shows about 73,000 clones, more than 85% of which occur a single time. 0.34% of the sample is in the top ten clones. The source was Tregs from blood, collected before the transplant. All receptors derive from a human donor who received a combined kidney and bone marrow transplant.

On this clone itself: This same CDR3 is encoded by further DNA sequences in the sample. The chain couples TRBV5-8 to TRBJ2-7; 7 bases map to TRBD2. CDR1 and CDR2 from the germline V gene are SGHTS and YDEGEE. The CDR3 runs 15 residues. V trimming: 0 bases; J trimming: 3 bases; junction bases outside the gene matches: 6. This CDR3 is CASSLGGTIFYEQYF. The CDR3 DNA follows: TGTGCCAGCAGCTTGGGCGGGACTATATTCTACGAGCAGTACTTC.

The chain couples TRBV29-1 to TRBJ2-7; D is undetermined. V gave up 1 base and J gave up 3 bases, with 28 bases separating them. Per the germline V gene, CDR1 is SQVTM and CDR2 is ANQGSEA. The CDR3 has 19 residues. CDR3 sequence (DNA): TGCAGCGTTGAAGGACCCCCTCCCGCCGGGCAGACCGGCTACTACGAGCAGTACTTC. Translation gives CSVEGPPPAGQTGYYEQYF.

This chain joins TRBV27 and TRBJ2-7, with D maybe TRBD2 (5 bases). V gave up 2 bases and J gave up 3 bases, with 14 bases separating them. This CDR3 is 15 amino acids long. From germline, CDR1 is MNHEY and CDR2 SMNVEV (reference sequence). CDR3 protein: CASSLRGSGHYEQYF. Written as DNA, the CDR3 is TGTGCCAGCAGTTTACGGGGAAGCGGCCACTACGAGCAGTACTTC.